A selection of T cell receptor beta chains follows, all from one sample in a study of shared T cell receptors in the human thymus. This table comes from immunoSEQ multiplex PCR, and its TCRdb copy is limited to in-frame clones, with some not included. This sample yields about 380,000 clones, of which around 93% are seen a single time; approximately 0.02% belongs to the top ten. Material for sequencing was thymocytes. The receptors shown here come from a human donor. Both conserved end residues are trimmed from each CDR3.

V: TRBV18
J: TRBJ1-2
CDR3: ASSDRGHGYT

V: TRBV7-9
J: TRBJ1-4
CDR3: ASSDDRGRNEKLF

V: TRBV27
J: TRBJ1-2
CDR3: ASSLTGRNYGYT

V: TRBV27
J: TRBJ2-1
CDR3: ASSLGLAVPLNEQF

V: TRBV4-3
J: TRBJ2-1
CDR3: ASSQEFLVLPKNNEQF

V: TRBV5-1
J: TRBJ2-3
CDR3: ASSLVAKGGDTQY

V: TRBV5-6
J: TRBJ2-5
CDR3: ASSLGEGASETQY

V: TRBV11-1
J: TRBJ2-7
CDR3: ASSLRQVSEQY

V: TRBV14
J: TRBJ2-7
CDR3: ASSQESYYEQY

V: TRBV7-9
J: TRBJ1-4
CDR3: ASSHNRDKDTATNEKLF

V: TRBV9
J: TRBJ2-2
CDR3: ASSASGSRSGGELF

V: TRBV7-6
J: TRBJ2-1
CDR3: ASRGSYNEQF

V: TRBV11-2
J: TRBJ1-1
CDR3: ASSLERDWDTEAF

V: TRBV6-6
J: TRBJ2-7
CDR3: ASSYLGPTSDEQY

V: TRBV2
J: TRBJ2-1
CDR3: ASSEDGGYNEQF

V: TRBV7-8
J: TRBJ2-7
CDR3: ASSERSGRRRSYEQY

V: TRBV30
J: TRBJ2-1
CDR3: AWSAVGPREGPGNEQF

V: TRBV28
J: TRBJ2-1
CDR3: ASSLLAGAPSRNEQF

V: TRBV6-5
J: TRBJ1-1
CDR3: ASGGGGEAF

V: TRBV15
J: TRBJ1-1
CDR3: ATSRVSGLLNTEAF

V: TRBV4-2
J: TRBJ1-5
CDR3: ASSQRQGCQPQH

V: TRBV27
J: TRBJ2-2
CDR3: ATLPAHTGELF

V: TRBV27
J: TRBJ2-1
CDR3: ASSLSWASGYNEQF

V: TRBV29-1
J: TRBJ2-7
CDR3: SAVHRRAGADEQY

V: TRBV27
J: TRBJ2-2
CDR3: ASSPGLAGGPAVELF

V: TRBV6-1
J: TRBJ1-6
CDR3: ASSEYLGYNSPLH

V: TRBV5-4
J: TRBJ2-3
CDR3: ASSGMVSTDTQY

V: TRBV6-1
J: TRBJ2-7
CDR3: ANSWDEQY

V: TRBV25-1
J: TRBJ1-1
CDR3: ASSERRPNTEAF

V: TRBV27
J: TRBJ2-2
CDR3: ASSHPTTPSRGELF

V: TRBV27
J: TRBJ2-7
CDR3: ASLGQGLAGTYEQY

V: TRBV7-2
J: TRBJ2-2
CDR3: ASSRGQKNTGELF

V: TRBV4-2
J: TRBJ2-1
CDR3: ASSQDSGGSYGF

V: TRBV6-5
J: TRBJ1-1
CDR3: ASSRGDSGTEAF

V: TRBV5-1
J: TRBJ2-7
CDR3: ASSLLSDRATDLYEQY

V: TRBV28
J: TRBJ1-1
CDR3: ASRPNQVNTEAF

V: TRBV5-5
J: TRBJ2-3
CDR3: ASSWTVDTQY

V: TRBV11-2
J: TRBJ2-7
CDR3: ASSYWAEQY

V: TRBV10-3
J: TRBJ2-7
CDR3: AISHSSNPTYEQY

V: TRBV5-5
J: TRBJ1-2
CDR3: ASRGWGQWGYGYT

V: TRBV28
J: TRBJ1-5
CDR3: ASSHSTGMFQPQH

V: TRBV27
J: TRBJ2-3
CDR3: ASQKQRALTSTDTQY

V: TRBV27
J: TRBJ1-6
CDR3: ASSLSGGSNSPLH

V: TRBV27
J: TRBJ2-7
CDR3: ASFTSRGFHEQY

V: TRBV19
J: TRBJ2-1
CDR3: ATSARGGHSYNEQF

V: TRBV19
J: TRBJ2-6
CDR3: ASIRGSPSSGANVLT

V: TRBV28
J: TRBJ2-1
CDR3: ASSPRRDSEF

V: TRBV4-2
J: TRBJ1-2
CDR3: ASSPDGLNYGYT

V: TRBV28
J: TRBJ2-3
CDR3: ASSLCLSPETGTRTDTQY

V: TRBV5-6
J: TRBJ1-6
CDR3: ASSSRPTTVYNSPLH

V: TRBV10-1
J: TRBJ2-1
CDR3: ASSESGGVWNNEQF